This T cell receptor (beta chain) was captured in a study of shared clonotypes between healthy human individuals. General observations from the study: The small donor group covered limited genetic and exposure diversity.

In this sample, this clone turned up a few times. The antigen is undetermined. This CDR3 region has 14 residues. Germline assignment: CDR1 LNHDA and CDR2 SQIVND (reference sequence). The V gene lost 2 bases and the J gene lost 0 bases, with 8 bases spanning the gap. The data were produced by immunoSEQ multiplex PCR, yet TCRdb's version contains in-frame clones alone and is incomplete. The repertoire includes 150,000 to 200,000 clones, over 80% of them detected once, and approximately 0.07% sits in the top ten. This chain connects TRBV19 to TRBJ2-7; D gene uncertain. This TCR was recovered from a woman in her 30s in good health. The sample taken for sequencing was naive CD4+ T cells sorted from blood. Stated subset: CD45RA+ positively selected. CDR3 sequence: CASSIWDSSYEQYF. The DNA for the CDR3 is TGTGCCAGTAGTATATGGGATTCCTCCTACGAGCAGTACTTC.